The rows below give T cell receptor beta chains drawn from one sample of a study of T cells in localized non-small cell lung cancer. The table came from immunoSEQ multiplex PCR; TCRdb's copy has only in-frame clones and leaves some out. The sample holds about 24,000 clones, about 92% seen once. The source material was peripheral blood, sampled before any cancer treatment. These receptors all come from a man aged 40-75 years with stage III squamous cell lung carcinoma. CDR3s include the opening cysteine and the closing phenylalanine or tryptophan. The D gene is left open where the match is weak. Size tells how often a clone was seen (once, few, many) or the class of an expanded clone, and some rows leave it out.

j_gene	d_gene	v_gene	abundance	CDR3nt	CDR3aa
TRBJ1-2	-	TRBV27	-	TGTGCCAGCAGCCTCGACTGGCAAGGTGGCTACACCTTC	CASSLDWQGGYTF
TRBJ2-7	TRBD2	TRBV4-3	-	TGCGCCAGCAGCCAACTTGAGCTAGCGGGCAATCTGGGGGAGCAGTACTTC	CASSQLELAGNLGEQYF
TRBJ2-1	TRBD2	TRBV28	once	TGTGCCAGCAGTTTACTAGCGGGAGGACAGAATGAGCAGTTCTTC	CASSLLAGGQNEQFF
TRBJ1-6	-	TRBV28	-	TGTGCCTCCCTAAGGGCTGGACAAGACTATAATTCACCCCTCCACTTT	CASLRAGQDYNSPLHF
TRBJ1-2	TRBD1	TRBV6-5	-	TGTGCCAGCAGTTGGAGGACAGGGAACTATGGCTACACCTTC	CASSWRTGNYGYTF
TRBJ2-1	-	TRBV5-4	-	TGTGCCAGCAGCTTTGGAGGGACTCCGGCCTTCAATGAGCAGTTCTTC	CASSFGGTPAFNEQFF
TRBJ2-7	-	TRBV10-3	-	TGTGCCATCAGTGAGTCGGTACAAATCGGCAACGAGCAGTACTTC	CAISESVQIGNEQYF
TRBJ1-1	-	TRBV5-8	-	TGTGCCAGCAGCTTGGCTGAGAACACTGAAGCTTTCTTT	CASSLAENTEAFF
TRBJ2-2	-	TRBV6-1	-	TGTGCCAGCAGTGAAAAGAGGGGTAATCCCGGGGAGCTGTTTTTT	CASSEKRGNPGELFF
TRBJ1-1	-	TRBV6-1	-	TGTGCCACCAGACGGACTGAAGCTTTCTTT	CATRRTEAFF
TRBJ1-5	TRBD1	TRBV27	-	TGTGCCAGCAGCGGAGGGACAGGGGCAAATCAGCCCCAGCATTTT	CASSGGTGANQPQHF
TRBJ1-5	-	TRBV18	few	TGTGCCAGCTCACCATTGGTGCGGGAGTCTCAGCCCCAGCATTTT	CASSPLVRESQPQHF
TRBJ1-3	TRBD1	TRBV4-1	once	TGCGCCAGCAGCCAACTTACAGGGGAGAACACCATATATTTT	CASSQLTGENTIYF
TRBJ2-7	-	TRBV2	-	TGTGCCAGCAGCCCAAGGGCGGCGAGCTCCTACGAGCAGTACTTC	CASSPRAASSYEQYF
TRBJ2-3	-	TRBV19	once	TGTGCCAGTAGTATCGGGCTACCAGGTAGTGGCACAGATACGCAGTATTTT	CASSIGLPGSGTDTQYF
TRBJ2-5	-	TRBV25-1	-	TGTGCCAGCAGTGAATTTAAAGAGGCCCAGTACTTC	CASSEFKEAQYF
TRBJ1-4	TRBD1	TRBV7-7	-	TGTGCCAGCAGCCCCATGGCAGGGGGCCTTGAAAAACTGTTTTTT	CASSPMAGGLEKLFF
TRBJ1-4	-	TRBV6-6	-	TGTGCCAGCAGTCCGATCTCAGGGGTTGTTTCTGAAAAACTGTTTTTT	CASSPISGVVSEKLFF
TRBJ1-2	TRBD1	TRBV2	-	TGTGCCAGCAGGAACAGGGGTTCTAACTATGGCTACACCTTC	CASRNRGSNYGYTF
TRBJ2-2	-	TRBV18	-	TGTGCCAGCTCACCACAGGGGCCGACCGGGGAGCTGTTTTTT	CASSPQGPTGELFF
TRBJ2-1	-	TRBV29-1	-	TGCAGCGTTGGTTGGAGGTTCACTGCCAATGAGCAGTTCTTC	CSVGWRFTANEQFF
TRBJ2-3	-	TRBV19	-	TGTGCCAGTAGTATACAACTCACCACAGATACGCAGTATTTT	CASSIQLTTDTQYF
TRBJ2-6	TRBD2	TRBV28	-	TGTGCCAGCAGTTTCCCTAGCGGGAGGACTGGGGCCAACGTCCTGACTTTC	CASSFPSGRTGANVLTF